The 10 T cell receptor beta chains reported below all come from one sample, sequenced in a study of a mutant IDH1 vaccine in newly diagnosed glioma. Time point described: baseline, week 1 (first vaccination visit). The treatment here: pre-vaccination baseline after standard-of-care therapy. Sequenced by immunoSEQ multiplex PCR; TCRdb stores in-frame clones only, minus some. The sample consists of some 87,000 clones, over 75% of them appearing once. This specimen consisted of PBMCs, obtained from a glioma patient treated with radiotherapy, temozolomide or both. The receptors originated from a man aged 40-50 years with glioma.

This chain joins TRBV25-1 and TRBJ2-2, with a weak D call TRBD1 (5 bases). Germline values: CDR1 MGHDK, CDR2 SYGVNS. Trimming pared 4 bases from V and 7 bases from J, leaving 19 bases between. The CDR3 contains 16 residues. The CDR3 loop reads CASSAPWQGGGGELFF. The CDR3 DNA reads as TGTGCCAGCAGTGCACCCTGGCAGGGCGGTGGCGGGGAGCTGTTTTTT.

The chain combines TRBV7-2 with TRBJ1-1; weak D call: TRBD1 (5 bases). Trimming removed 1 base from V and 8 bases from J, with 14 bases in between. Germline V lookup: CDR1 SGHTA, CDR2 FQGNSA. There are 14 residues in the CDR3. The CDR3 bases are TGTGCCAGCAGCTTAGAGGTCAGGGCGGTCGAAGCTTTCTTT. The encoded protein is CASSLEVRAVEAFF.

The V call is TRBV5-1, the J call TRBJ2-3, with TRBD2 matching over 13 bases. This CDR3 is built from 17 residues. V dropped 3 bases and J dropped 2; count of bases not matched to a gene: 6. The germline CDR1 and CDR2 sequences are SGHRS and YFSETQ. CDR3 coding DNA: TGCGCCAGCAGCTCCCTCGGGACTAGCGGGAACACAGATACGCAGTATTTT. Protein: CASSSLGTSGNTDTQYF.

The chain uses TRBV27 and TRBJ1-4; D is perhaps TRBD1 (6 bases). V dropped 0 bases and J dropped 8 bases, with 16 bases sitting between them. The germline V gene has CDR1 MNHEY and CDR2 SMNVEV (reference sequence). CDR3 length equals 16 residues. This CDR3 reads CASSLSAGERNEKLFF. CDR3 nucleotide sequence: TGTGCCAGCAGTTTATCCGCAGGGGAGAGGAACGAAAAACTGTTTTTT.

The chain links TRBV4-2 to TRBJ1-2; D gene unclear. Per the germline V gene, CDR1 is LGHNA and CDR2 is YNFKEQ. The CDR3 contains 11 residues. Trimming took off 1 base at V and 11 bases at J, with 8 bases between the two ends. In DNA, the CDR3 is TGTGCCAGCAGCCAAGCCTGGAGGTACACCTTC. It translates to CASSQAWRYTF.

The chain carries TRBV6-5 and TRBJ2-7; TRBD1 agrees at 10 bases. The CDR3 is 16 amino acids. The J segment lost 6 bases and the V segment lost 0 bases, leaving 8 bases of the junction unmatched. Germline V CDR1 and CDR2: MNHEY, SVGAGI. CDR3 residues: CASSYSRGTGVSEQYF. The CDR3 bases are TGTGCCAGCAGTTACTCGAGGGGGACAGGGGTTTCCGAGCAGTACTTC.

The chain joins TRBV4-3 to TRBJ1-4; TRBD1 matches 12 bases. The germline V gene encodes CDR1 LGHNA and CDR2 YSLEER. V was pared by 0 bases and J by 8 bases, with 7 bases of the junction left unmatched. The CDR3 has 17 residues. CDR3 nucleotides: TGCGCCAGCAGCCAAGACCCGGGGACAGGGGGCGTCGAAAAACTGTTTTTT. It is translated as CASSQDPGTGGVEKLFF.

This clone showed up just once. The rearrangement links TRBV4-3 to TRBJ2-2; 12 nucleotides line up with TRBD2. The germline gives CDR1 LGHNA, CDR2 YSLEER. This CDR3 comprises 16 residues. Germline trimming cut 4 bases from V and 6 bases from J; bases unmatched to any gene: 6. This CDR3 reads CASSPRLAGVPGELFF. As DNA, the CDR3 is TGCGCCAGCAGCCCCCGACTAGCGGGAGTTCCCGGGGAGCTGTTTTTT.

This chain uses TRBV5-4 with TRBJ2-7; weak D call: TRBD2 (5 bases). V shed 1 base and J shed 4 bases, with 15 bases lying between them. The CDR3 totals 15 residues. The germline V gene encodes CDR1 SGHNT and CDR2 YYREEE (reference sequence). CDR3 sequence: CASSLRRVQYYEQYF. In nucleotides, the CDR3 is TGTGCCAGCAGCTTGAGGCGGGTCCAGTATTACGAGCAGTACTTC.

The J gene is TRBJ1-5, the V gene TRBV28; the D is unclear. The ends were cut back, 6 bases at V and 3 bases at J, with 21 bases in the middle. The CDR3 covers 17 residues. The germline gives CDR1 MDHEN, CDR2 SYDVKM. The CDR3 loop is CASSRPLLQPYNQPQHF. The CDR3 bases are TGTGCCAGCAGCCGCCCTCTTCTCCAGCCCTACAATCAGCCCCAGCATTTT.